The clone carrying this T cell receptor (beta chain) was observed many times. The data were taken from a study of blood T cells in healthy people across ages. CDR3 length: 12 residues. The V end lost 4 bases, the J end lost 4 bases, and 7 bases lay between the germline ends. Germline CDR1 and CDR2: SEHNR and FQNEAQ (reference sequence). Using a J-beta primer mix together with a sample-barcoded 5' primer, a second PCR was run for roughly 6 to 11 cycles. A template-switch adaptor that had 12 random nucleotides put a tag on each cDNA molecule. TCRdb itself ran the 5' RACE reads through MiXCR, one entry per CDR3 protein. This table holds about 730,000 distinct CDR3 sequences, roughly 44% found once.

The origin of this receptor is a woman aged 55-69 years in good health. Sequenced: blood. The gene calls are TRBV7-9 and TRBJ1-2; D is possibly TRBD1 (5 bases). CDR3 sequence (DNA): TGTGCCAGCAGCTCCGACAGCTATGGCTACACCTTC. Its protein is CASSSDSYGYTF.